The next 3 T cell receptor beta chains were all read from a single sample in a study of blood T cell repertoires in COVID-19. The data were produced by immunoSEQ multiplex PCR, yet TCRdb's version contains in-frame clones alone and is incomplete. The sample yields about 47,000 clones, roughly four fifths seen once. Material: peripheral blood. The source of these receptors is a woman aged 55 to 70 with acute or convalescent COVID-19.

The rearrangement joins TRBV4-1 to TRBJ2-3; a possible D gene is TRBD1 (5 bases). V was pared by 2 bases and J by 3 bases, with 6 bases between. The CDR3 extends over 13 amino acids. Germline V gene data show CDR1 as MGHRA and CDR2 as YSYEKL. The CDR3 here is CASSQQGTDTQYF. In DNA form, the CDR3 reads TGCGCCAGCAGCCAACAGGGTACAGATACGCAGTATTTT.

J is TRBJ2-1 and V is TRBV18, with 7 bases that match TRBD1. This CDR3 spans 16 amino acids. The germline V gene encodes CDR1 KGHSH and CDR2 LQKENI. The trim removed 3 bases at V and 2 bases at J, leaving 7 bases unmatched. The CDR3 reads CASSPLDRTTYNEQFF. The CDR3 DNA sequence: TGTGCCAGCTCACCCCTGGACAGGACAACCTACAATGAGCAGTTCTTC.

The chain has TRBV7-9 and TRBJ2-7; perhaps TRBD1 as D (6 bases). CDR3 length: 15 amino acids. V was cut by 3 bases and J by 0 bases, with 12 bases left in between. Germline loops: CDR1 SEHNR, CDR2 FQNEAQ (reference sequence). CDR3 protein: CASSFKGVRSYEQYF. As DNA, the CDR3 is TGTGCCAGCAGCTTTAAGGGGGTTCGCTCCTACGAGCAGTACTTC.